The T cell receptor beta chain described here comes from a study of T cell responses to AZD1222 COVID-19 vaccine. As concerns this clone: The antigen is undetermined.

Clones were sequenced by immunoSEQ multiplex PCR, and TCRdb holds only the in-frame ones, with some missing. The table includes approximately 100,000 clones, approximately 91% detected once. Trimming shortened V by 6 bases and J by 2 bases, and 17 bases separated the two germline ends. The CDR3 is 16 residues long. Per germline, CDR1 LNHDA and CDR2 SQIVND (reference sequence). Whole-study results and caveats: Repertoire sampling happened only post peak T cell response.

The sample here was peripheral blood, taken on day 0 of AZD1222 vaccination. This clonotype was sampled from an adult in good health. V is TRBV19 and J is TRBJ1-5; D gene unclear. The CDR3 bases are TGTGCCAGTAGAGAGGCCTTTGGGAGTGGCAATCAGCCCCAGCATTTT. As protein: CASREAFGSGNQPQHF.